The clone carrying this T cell receptor (beta chain) has just a few counts. The data originate from a study of blood T cell repertoires in COVID-19. Study as a whole: Sample material is recorded as cDNA or gDNA derived from T cells, B-cell-depleted T cells, or PBMCs.

The protocol was immunoSEQ multiplex PCR, while the TCRdb copy is restricted to in-frame clones and leaves out a portion. The data contain approximately 100,000 clones, 85% of them singletons. The sequence was collected from a woman aged 70 to 79 with acute or convalescent COVID-19. Input material: peripheral blood.

The CDR3 spells CASSQEARNTEAFF. The CDR3 region has the DNA TGTGCCAGCAGCCAAGAGGCCAGAAACACTGAAGCTTTCTTT. J is TRBJ1-1 and V is TRBV14; D call uncertain. CDR1 is SGHDN and CDR2 is FVKESK in the germline V gene. V lost 0 bases and J 2 bases, leaving 7 bases between the germline ends. The CDR3 totals 14 residues. Full variable domain (outside the CDR3, taken from reference TRBV14 and TRBJ1-1): EAGVTQFPSHSVIEKGQTVTLRCDPISGHDNLYWYRRVMGKEIKFLLHFVKESKQDESGMPNNRFLAERTGGTYSTLKVQPAELEDSGVYFCASSQEARNTEAFFGQGTRLTVV.